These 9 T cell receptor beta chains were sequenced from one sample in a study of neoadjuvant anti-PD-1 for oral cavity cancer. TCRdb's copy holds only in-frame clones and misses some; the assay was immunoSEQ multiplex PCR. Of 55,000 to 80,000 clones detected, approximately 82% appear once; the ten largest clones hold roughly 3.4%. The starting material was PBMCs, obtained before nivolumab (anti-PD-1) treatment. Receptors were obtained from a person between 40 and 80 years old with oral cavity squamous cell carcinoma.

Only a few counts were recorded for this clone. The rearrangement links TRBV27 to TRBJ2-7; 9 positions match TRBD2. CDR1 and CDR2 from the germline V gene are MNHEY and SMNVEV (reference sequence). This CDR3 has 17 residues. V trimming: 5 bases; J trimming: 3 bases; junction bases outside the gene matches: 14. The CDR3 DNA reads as TGTGCCAGCAGTCCACTACCCCGGACTAGCGCCAACTACGAGCAGTACTTC. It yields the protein CASSPLPRTSANYEQYF.

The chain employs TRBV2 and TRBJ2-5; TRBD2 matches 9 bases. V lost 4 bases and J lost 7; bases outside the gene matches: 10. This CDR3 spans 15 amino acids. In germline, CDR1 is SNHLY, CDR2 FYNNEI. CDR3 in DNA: TGTGCCAGCAGTGGGGAACTGCGGGGGGGTTGGACCCAGTACTTC. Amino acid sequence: CASSGELRGGWTQYF.

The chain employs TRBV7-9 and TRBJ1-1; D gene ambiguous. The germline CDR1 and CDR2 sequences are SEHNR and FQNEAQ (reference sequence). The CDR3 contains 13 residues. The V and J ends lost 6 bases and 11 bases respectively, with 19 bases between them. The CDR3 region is CASRSGSLTRAFF. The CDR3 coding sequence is TGTGCCAGCAGGTCGGGATCCCTTACCCGCGCTTTCTTT.

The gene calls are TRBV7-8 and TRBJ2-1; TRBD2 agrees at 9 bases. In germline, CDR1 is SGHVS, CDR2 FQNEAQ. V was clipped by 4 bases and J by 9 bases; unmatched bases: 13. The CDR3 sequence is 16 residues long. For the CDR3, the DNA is TGTGCCAGCAGCTCCCCCTGGGGCGGGGGGGCCTTTGAGCAGTTCTTC. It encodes CASSSPWGGGAFEQFF. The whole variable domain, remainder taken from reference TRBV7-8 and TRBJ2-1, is GAGVSQSPRYKVAKRGQDVALRCDPISGHVSLFWYQQALGQGPEFLTYFQNEAQLDKSGLPSDRFFAERPEGSVSTLKIQRTQQEDSAVYLCASSSPWGGGAFEQFFGPGTRLTVL.

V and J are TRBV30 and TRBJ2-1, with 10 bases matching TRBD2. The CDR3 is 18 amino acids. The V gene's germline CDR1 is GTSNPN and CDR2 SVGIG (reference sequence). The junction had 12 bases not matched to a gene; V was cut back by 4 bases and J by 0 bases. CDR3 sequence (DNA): TGTGCCTGGAAGTCGTCGAGCGGGAGGGCAAACTCCTACAATGAGCAGTTCTTC. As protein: CAWKSSSGRANSYNEQFF.

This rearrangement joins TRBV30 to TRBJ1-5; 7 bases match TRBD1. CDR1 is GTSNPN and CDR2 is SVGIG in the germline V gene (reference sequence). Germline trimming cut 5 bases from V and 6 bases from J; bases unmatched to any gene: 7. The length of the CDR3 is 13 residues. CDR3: CAWATGFGQPQHF. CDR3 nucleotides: TGTGCCTGGGCGACAGGGTTCGGTCAGCCCCAGCATTTT.

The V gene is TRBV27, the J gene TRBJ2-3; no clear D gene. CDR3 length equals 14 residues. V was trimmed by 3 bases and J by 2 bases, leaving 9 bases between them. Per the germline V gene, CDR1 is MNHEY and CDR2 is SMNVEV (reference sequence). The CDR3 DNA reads TGTGCCAGCAGTTTTGGCAGAGTCACAGATACGCAGTATTTT. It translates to CASSFGRVTDTQYF.

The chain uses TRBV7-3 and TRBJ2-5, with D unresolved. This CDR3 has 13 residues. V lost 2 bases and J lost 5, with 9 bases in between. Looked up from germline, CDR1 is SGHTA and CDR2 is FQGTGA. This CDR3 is CASSLYGGETQYF. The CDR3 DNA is TGTGCCAGCAGCTTATACGGTGGGGAGACCCAGTACTTC.

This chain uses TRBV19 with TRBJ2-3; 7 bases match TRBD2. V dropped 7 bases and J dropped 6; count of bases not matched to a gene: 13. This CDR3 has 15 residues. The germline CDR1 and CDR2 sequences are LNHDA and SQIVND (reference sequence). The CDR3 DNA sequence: TGTGCCAGTAATGGCTTGGGGGGGGTCAGGGATACGCAGTATTTT. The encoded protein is CASNGLGGVRDTQYF.